The 20 T cell receptor beta chains below come from one sample, sequenced in a study of shared clonotypes between healthy human individuals. The table came from immunoSEQ multiplex PCR; TCRdb's copy has only in-frame clones and leaves some out. This sample has around 1.6 million clones, with 95% to 99% found just once. The source material was naive CD4+ T cells sorted from blood. The subset: CD45RA+ positively selected. These receptors all come from a man younger than 45 in good health.

The chain combines TRBV28 with TRBJ2-3, with 9 bases that match TRBD1. Per the germline V gene, CDR1 is MDHEN and CDR2 is SYDVKM. V gave up 5 bases and J gave up 1 base; unmatched junction bases: 7. CDR3 size: 16 residues. In DNA form, the CDR3 reads TGTGCCAGCAGTCCTCACAGGGGGCTGGGCACAGATACGCAGTATTTT. This codes for CASSPHRGLGTDTQYF.

The chain joins TRBV5-4 to TRBJ2-1, with TRBD2 matching 10 bases. The length of the CDR3 is 15 residues. The V gene's germline CDR1 is SGHNT and CDR2 YYREEE (reference sequence). The trim removed 4 bases at V and 8 bases at J, leaving 9 bases unmatched. The CDR3 loop reads CASSRSGRADDEQFF. The CDR3 region has the DNA TGTGCCAGCAGCCGCAGCGGGAGGGCCGACGATGAGCAGTTCTTC.

The V call is TRBV14, the J call TRBJ2-1; weak D call: TRBD2 (6 bases). This CDR3 is built from 15 residues. From germline, CDR1 is SGHDN and CDR2 FVKESK. Between the trimmed V and J ends, which lost 0 bases and 5 bases, there was a span of 11 bases. Here the CDR3 DNA reads TGTGCCAGCAGCCAAGACCGGCGGGAACACAATGAGCAGTTCTTC. Its protein is CASSQDRREHNEQFF.

Details on this clone: Other DNA sequences in the sample encode the same CDR3. The CDR3 spells CASSPEGYEQYF. Here the CDR3 DNA reads TGTGCCAGCAGCCCCGAGGGCTACGAGCAGTACTTC. The chain links TRBV7-9 to TRBJ2-7; possible D gene TRBD2, 5 bases. The V end lost 5 bases, the J end lost 3 bases, and 8 bases lay between the germline ends. From germline, CDR1 is SEHNR and CDR2 FQNEAQ (reference sequence). The CDR3 spans 12 residues.

Here the CDR3 DNA reads TGTGCCAGCAGCTCAACCACAGAGGACCAGTACTTC. It is translated as CASSSTTEDQYF. The chain is built from TRBV7-6 and TRBJ2-5; the D is unclear. The CDR3 has 12 residues. V was pared by 4 bases and J by 10 bases, with 13 bases between. Germline V CDR1 and CDR2: SGHVS, FNYEAQ.

The chain carries TRBV7-8 and TRBJ1-2; D call uncertain. Germline assignment: CDR1 SGHVS and CDR2 FQNEAQ. V was pared by 5 bases and J by 5 bases, with 12 bases between. There are 13 residues in the CDR3. The CDR3 protein is CASSPGGVYGYTF. The CDR3 DNA reads as TGTGCCAGCAGCCCCGGCGGGGTTTATGGCTACACCTTC.

The gene calls are TRBV4-2 and TRBJ2-2, with a possible D match to TRBD1 (5 bases). The ends were cut back, 1 base at V and 2 bases at J, with 8 bases in the middle. The germline gives CDR1 LGHNA, CDR2 YNFKEQ. The CDR3 length is 15 residues. The CDR3 nucleotides are TGTGCCAGCAGCCAAGGGACACTTAACACCGGGGAGCTGTTTTTT. Amino acids: CASSQGTLNTGELFF.

CDR3 coding DNA: TGTGCCAGCAGTGTAACGAGACCAGGACTAGCGGGGACCGATGGGCAGTTCTTC. Its translation: CASSVTRPGLAGTDGQFF. This chain links TRBV27 with TRBJ2-1, with TRBD2 matching over 12 bases. This CDR3 has 18 residues. CDR1 and CDR2 (germline): MNHEY, SMNVEV (reference sequence). J gave up 12 bases and V 5 bases, and 20 bases lay outside the gene matches.

J is TRBJ2-3 and V is TRBV6-1, with TRBD2 identical over 8 bases. Germline trimming cut 2 bases from V and 3 bases from J; bases unmatched to any gene: 4. Germline V gene sequence: CDR1 MNHNS, CDR2 SASEGT. The CDR3 extends over 15 amino acids. CDR3 in DNA: TGTGCCAGCAGTGAAAGCGGGAGTTGGACAGATACGCAGTATTTT. Its protein product is CASSESGSWTDTQYF.

The chain carries TRBV14 and TRBJ1-3; possible D gene TRBD1, 5 bases. Germline V gene data show CDR1 as SGHDN and CDR2 as FVKESK. CDR3 length equals 16 residues. V gave up 1 base and J gave up 0 bases, with 10 bases separating them. In DNA form, the CDR3 reads TGTGCCAGCAGCCAAGTCGGGGGAGTCTCTGGAAACACCATATATTTT. Translation gives CASSQVGGVSGNTIYF.

Notes on this clone: At the DNA level, this CDR3 is encoded by other sequences in the same sample as well. The V and J genes are TRBV18 and TRBJ2-6; D is ambiguous. The germline V gene has CDR1 KGHSH and CDR2 LQKENI. Trimming stripped 1 base from V and 4 bases from J, with 5 bases between. The CDR3 spans 14 residues. CDR3 protein: CASSPLGGANVLTF. The DNA of the CDR3 is TGTGCCAGCTCACCACTAGGCGGGGCCAACGTCCTGACTTTC. The full variable domain, its missing parts supplied by reference TRBV18 and TRBJ2-6, is NAGVMQNPRHLVRRRGQEARLRCSPMKGHSHVYWYRQLPEEGLKFMVYLQKENIIDESGMPKERFSAEFPKEGPSILRIQQVVRGDSAAYFCASSPLGGANVLTFGAGSRLTVL.

The CDR3 here is CASSLVAGREKLFF. The CDR3 DNA reads TGTGCCAGCAGCTTAGTGGCAGGCCGGGAAAAACTGTTTTTT. The chain combines TRBV7-9 with TRBJ1-4; D is uncertain. The CDR3 covers 14 residues. The V and J ends lost 1 base and 8 bases respectively, with 11 bases between them. CDR1 is SEHNR and CDR2 is FQNEAQ in the germline V gene (reference sequence).

The chain combines TRBV7-9 with TRBJ1-3, with 9 bases matching TRBD1. The CDR3 has 15 amino acids. Germline V gene lookup returns CDR1 SEHNR and CDR2 FQNEAQ (reference sequence). The trim removed 3 bases at V and 1 base at J, leaving 1 base unmatched. The CDR3 nucleotides are TGTGCCAGCAGCTTTGGGACAGGGTCTGGAAACACCATATATTTT. Translation: CASSFGTGSGNTIYF.

V is TRBV18 and J is TRBJ2-1; D is ambiguous. The CDR3 is 16 amino acids. V was clipped by 0 bases and J by 4 bases, with 13 bases between them. The germline V gene encodes CDR1 KGHSH and CDR2 LQKENI. The CDR3 sequence is CASSPPSGSRYNEQFF. As DNA, the CDR3 is TGTGCCAGCTCACCACCGTCGGGTAGTCGGTACAATGAGCAGTTCTTC.

The genes are TRBV19 and TRBJ2-2; 8 nucleotides match TRBD1. CDR3 length equals 18 residues. The J segment lost 2 bases and the V segment lost 1 base, leaving 9 bases of the junction unmatched. Germline CDR1 reads LNHDA; CDR2 reads SQIVND (reference sequence). Here the CDR3 reads CASSIGLRTGLNTGELFF. Written as DNA, the CDR3 is TGTGCCAGTAGTATAGGTCTCCGGACAGGGCTTAACACCGGGGAGCTGTTTTTT.

The V gene is TRBV5-1, the J gene TRBJ2-1; 9 bases are shared with TRBD1. V lost 0 bases to trimming and J lost 9 bases; unmatched junction nucleotides: 4. The CDR3 totals 14 residues. CDR1 is SGHRS, CDR2 YFSETQ, per germline. The DNA for the CDR3 is TGCGCCAGCAGCTTGGGGACAGGGGTGGGTGAGCAGTTCTTC. It encodes CASSLGTGVGEQFF. Drawing the rest from reference TRBV5-1 and TRBJ2-1, the complete variable domain is KAGVTQTPRYLIKTRGQQVTLSCSPISGHRSVSWYQQTPGQGLQFLFEYFSETQRNKGNFPGRFSGRQFSNSRSEMNVSTLELGDSALYLCASSLGTGVGEQFFGPGTRLTVL.

The CDR3 loop is CASSFAQGERGATNEKLFF. CDR3 coding DNA: TGTGCCAGCAGCTTCGCACAGGGGGAAAGGGGTGCAACTAATGAAAAACTGTTTTTT. The chain combines TRBV7-9 with TRBJ1-4; TRBD1 matches 8 bases. Unmatched junction bases numbered 12, after V lost 3 bases and J lost 0 bases. From germline, CDR1 is SEHNR and CDR2 FQNEAQ (reference sequence). This CDR3 has 19 residues.

V is TRBV30 and J is TRBJ1-1, with 8 bases fitting TRBD1. Trimming cost V 1 base and J 11 bases; bases outside gene matches: 6. The CDR3 runs to 12 residues. Germline CDR1 reads GTSNPN; CDR2 reads SVGIG (reference sequence). CDR3: CAWSDQGAAAFF. The CDR3 bases are TGTGCCTGGAGTGATCAGGGGGCTGCTGCTTTCTTT.

The CDR3 region is CASSFSDRASEPQHF. DNA for the CDR3: TGTGCCAGCAGTTTCTCAGACAGGGCGTCGGAGCCCCAGCATTTT. The chain employs TRBV28 and TRBJ1-5; TRBD1 matches 7 bases. There are 15 residues in the CDR3. In germline, CDR1 is MDHEN, CDR2 SYDVKM. V lost 3 bases and J lost 8; bases outside the gene matches: 10.

The chain employs TRBV5-1 and TRBJ1-5; TRBD1 matches at 7 bases. CDR1 SGHRS and CDR2 YFSETQ come from the germline V gene. V lost 5 bases to trimming and J lost 0 bases; unmatched junction nucleotides: 8. The CDR3 is made up of 16 amino acids. CDR3 coding DNA: TGCGCCAGCAGGCTAGTCCCAGGGGGTAGCAATCAGCCCCAGCATTTT. Translation gives CASRLVPGGSNQPQHF.